A single sample is the source of the 29 T cell receptor beta chains below, sequenced in a study of identical twins. TCRdb re-called the 5' RACE reads with MiXCR, one entry per CDR3 protein. This table holds fewer than 350,000 distinct CDR3 sequences, under 9.5% found once. The same sample was also studied in work on yellow fever vaccine responses in identical twins.

The source material was memory (CD45RO+) T cells sorted from blood. The source of these receptors is a woman between 18 and 29 years old in good health.

The sample holds many counts of this clonotype. The genes are TRBV10-2 and TRBJ1-4; maybe TRBD1 (5 bases). With 3 bases removed from V and 7 bases from J, the gap between germline ends came to 9 bases. The CDR3 length is 13 residues. Germline V gene lookup returns CDR1 WSHSY and CDR2 SAAADI. The chain's CDR3 is CASSEGAGEKLFF. As DNA, the CDR3 is TGCGCCAGCAGTGAAGGGGCGGGTGAAAAACTGTTTTTT.

This clonotype was observed at least ten times. This chain connects TRBV5-1 to TRBJ2-6, with 10 bases fitting TRBD1. After removal of 4 bases from V and 0 bases from J, the junction contained 13 bases not matched to a gene. The germline gives CDR1 SGHRS, CDR2 YFSETQ. This CDR3 spans 20 amino acids. The CDR3 reads CASSRIPGTGAYSGANVLTF. The CDR3 region has the DNA TGCGCCAGCAGCCGTATCCCCGGGACAGGGGCTTACTCTGGGGCCAACGTCCTGACTTTC.

The chain uses TRBV4-1 and TRBJ2-1; 7 nucleotides align to TRBD2. Germline V gene lookup returns CDR1 MGHRA and CDR2 YSYEKL. Trimming cost V 5 bases and J 3 bases; bases outside gene matches: 13. The CDR3 has 17 amino acids. The CDR3 spells CASSDPWGVAGYNEQFF. CDR3 DNA: TGCGCCAGCAGCGATCCCTGGGGGGTAGCGGGCTACAATGAGCAGTTCTTC.

This clonotype was counted at least ten times. CDR3 nucleotides: TGTGCCAGCAGTTTCGCGGACAGGGTGGCCACAGATACGCAGTATTTT. Its protein product is CASSFADRVATDTQYF. V gene TRBV28 combines with J gene TRBJ2-3; TRBD1 matches 8 bases. V lost 3 bases and J lost 2; bases outside the gene matches: 7. The CDR3 consists of 16 residues. In germline, CDR1 is MDHEN, CDR2 SYDVKM.

The chain recombines TRBV6-2 or TRBV6-3 with TRBJ2-2; 10 bases match TRBD2. Germline loops: CDR1 MNHEY, CDR2 SVGEGT. The CDR3 has 20 residues. Trimming removed 2 bases from V and 1 base from J; junction bases left unmatched: 13. The CDR3 region is CASSYRPRASGGRNTGELFF. The DNA for the CDR3 is TGTGCCAGCAGTTACCGCCCTAGGGCTAGCGGGGGCCGGAACACCGGGGAGCTGTTTTTT.

The chain couples TRBV6-1 to TRBJ2-3; 7 nucleotides line up with TRBD1. The CDR3 has 14 amino acids. Germline V lookup: CDR1 MNHNS, CDR2 SASEGT. V lost 4 bases to trimming and J lost 0 bases; unmatched junction nucleotides: 1. CDR3 protein: CASSGGQSTDTQYF. The DNA for the CDR3 is TGTGCCAGCAGTGGGGGACAGAGCACAGATACGCAGTATTTT.

Only a few counts were recorded for this clonotype. J is TRBJ1-1 and V is TRBV20-1; 11 bases are shared with TRBD1. This CDR3 is 18 amino acids long. Germline CDR1 is DFQATT and CDR2 is SNEGSKA (reference sequence). V dropped 3 bases and J dropped 4; count of bases not matched to a gene: 16. CDR3 in amino acids: CSASDFVGQGARGTEAFF. CDR3 nucleotides: TGCAGTGCTAGTGACTTTGTAGGACAGGGGGCCAGAGGCACTGAAGCTTTCTTT.

This clonotype was seen more than once but under ten times. The chain couples TRBV5-1 to TRBJ2-5; the D is unclear. Between the trimmed V and J ends, which lost 4 bases and 4 bases, there was a span of 11 bases. CDR3 length: 13 residues. CDR1 is SGHRS, CDR2 YFSETQ, per germline. The CDR3, as DNA: TGCGCCAGCAGCCCGGACGGTGGAGAGACCCAGTACTTC. Residues: CASSPDGGETQYF.

The chain couples TRBV20-1 to TRBJ1-1; D may be TRBD1 (5 bases). Per the germline V gene, CDR1 is DFQATT and CDR2 is SNEGSKA (reference sequence). This CDR3 is 15 amino acids long. Trimming shortened V by 2 bases and J by 0 bases, and 13 bases separated the two germline ends. The DNA for the CDR3 is TGCAGTGCTAGAAGAGCGGGGCAGATGAACACTGAAGCTTTCTTT. Protein product: CSARRAGQMNTEAFF.

This clonotype has a count of ten or more. The chain recombines TRBV7-8 with TRBJ2-7; D may be TRBD1 (6 bases). The CDR3 runs to 15 residues. Germline CDR1 is SGHVS and CDR2 is FQNEAQ. Trimming stripped 4 bases from V and 7 bases from J, with 20 bases between. The CDR3 DNA follows: TGTGCCAGCAGCTCAACAGGGAGTCGGTATCATGAGCAGTACGTC. Residues: CASSSTGSRYHEQYV.

There are many counts of this clonotype. J is TRBJ2-2 and V is TRBV5-1; D not certain. Germline values: CDR1 SGHRS, CDR2 YFSETQ. V was cut by 1 base and J by 1 base, with 5 bases left in between. This CDR3 is 14 amino acids long. DNA for the CDR3: TGCGCCAGCAGCTTGCTCGGGAACACCGGGGAGCTGTTTTTT. The encoded protein is CASSLLGNTGELFF. Filled out from reference TRBV5-1 and TRBJ2-2, the complete variable domain reads KAGVTQTPRYLIKTRGQQVTLSCSPISGHRSVSWYQQTPGQGLQFLFEYFSETQRNKGNFPGRFSGRQFSNSRSEMNVSTLELGDSALYLCASSLLGNTGELFFGEGSRLTVL.

This clonotype was observed at least ten times. The rearrangement links TRBV5-1 to TRBJ2-3; 7 bases agree with TRBD2. From germline, CDR1 is SGHRS and CDR2 YFSETQ. The CDR3 covers 15 residues. With V trimmed by 0 bases and J by 5 bases, 6 bases remained unmatched. CDR3 DNA sequence: TGCGCCAGCAGCTTGGGGGATATAGCGGGAGATACGCAGTATTTT. This gives the protein CASSLGDIAGDTQYF.

In this sample, this clonotype turned up many times. The chain carries TRBV24-1 and TRBJ2-3; TRBD2 aligns across 7 bases. CDR1 and CDR2 from the germline V gene are KGHDR and SFDVKD. This CDR3 has 16 residues. Germline trimming cut 3 bases from V and 4 bases from J; bases unmatched to any gene: 9. In DNA form, the CDR3 reads TGTGCCACCAGTGATGGACGGGGGGTGATCGCAGATACGCAGTATTTT. Translation gives CATSDGRGVIADTQYF.

This clonotype was observed many times. CDR3 loop: CASQTGPVAKNIQYF. As DNA, the CDR3 is TGTGCCAGCCAAACGGGACCAGTAGCCAAAAACATTCAGTACTTC. This chain connects TRBV28 to TRBJ2-4; D assignment may be TRBD1 or TRBD2 (5 bases each). Trimming removed 8 bases at V and 0 bases at J, with 14 bases between. CDR1 is MDHEN, CDR2 SYDVKM, per germline. CDR3 length: 15 residues.

This sequence joins TRBV18 and TRBJ2-1; D gene ambiguous. The CDR3 length is 13 residues. Trimming took 1 base from V and 1 from J, leaving 2 bases between them. The germline V gene has CDR1 KGHSH and CDR2 LQKENI. The CDR3 sequence is CASSPQSYNEQFF. Written as DNA, the CDR3 is TGTGCCAGCTCACCACAGTCCTACAATGAGCAGTTCTTC.

Ten or more counts support this clonotype. This chain uses TRBV29-1 with TRBJ2-5, with a tentative D call TRBD1 (5 bases). The germline gives CDR1 SQVTM, CDR2 ANQGSEA. The CDR3 extends over 13 amino acids. Between the trimmed V and J ends, which lost 7 bases and 2 bases, there was a span of 14 bases. This CDR3 is CSAHGQGQETQYF. The DNA for the CDR3 is TGCAGCGCTCATGGGCAGGGACAAGAGACCCAGTACTTC. The full variable domain, in which reference TRBV29-1 and TRBJ2-5 provide the parts outside the CDR3, is SAVISQKPSRDICQRGTSLTIQCQVDSQVTMMFWYRQQPGQSLTLIATANQGSEATYESGFVIDKFPISRPNLTFSTLTVSNMSPEDSSIYLCSAHGQGQETQYFGPGTRLLVL.

This clonotype has at least ten counts. The V and J genes are TRBV5-1 and TRBJ2-3; possibly TRBD2 for D (6 bases). The CDR3 is made up of 15 amino acids. Germline-derived CDR1 and CDR2 are SGHRS and YFSETQ. Trimming stripped 1 base from V and 5 bases from J, with 14 bases between. CDR3 sequence reads: CASSLNAGPKDTQYF. In DNA form, the CDR3 reads TGCGCCAGCAGCTTGAATGCGGGGCCCAAAGATACGCAGTATTTT. The full variable domain, rest sourced from reference TRBV5-1 and TRBJ2-3, is KAGVTQTPRYLIKTRGQQVTLSCSPISGHRSVSWYQQTPGQGLQFLFEYFSETQRNKGNFPGRFSGRQFSNSRSEMNVSTLELGDSALYLCASSLNAGPKDTQYFGPGTRLTVL.

The sample holds many counts of this clonotype. The rearrangement uses TRBV2 and TRBJ1-4; D might be TRBD1 (6 bases). Germline values: CDR1 SNHLY, CDR2 FYNNEI. This CDR3 comprises 16 residues. Trimming shortened V by 5 bases and J by 14 bases, and 27 bases separated the two germline ends. CDR3 protein: CASSSRPPRSSGDLFF. DNA for the CDR3: TGTGCCAGCAGTTCCCGGCCGCCTCGCTCTTCAGGGGATCTGTTTTTT.

This clonotype has at least ten counts. The chain uses TRBV7-9 and TRBJ2-1, with D unresolved. The germline V gene has CDR1 SEHNR and CDR2 FQNEAQ (reference sequence). Trimming took 5 bases from V and 4 from J, leaving 9 bases between them. CDR3 length: 13 residues. CDR3 coding DNA: TGTGCCAGCAGCCCGGGCAGTTACAATGAGCAGTTCTTC. Amino acids: CASSPGSYNEQFF. The full variable domain, its missing parts supplied by reference TRBV7-9 and TRBJ2-1, is DTGVSQNPRHKITKRGQNVTFRCDPISEHNRLYWYRQTLGQGPEFLTYFQNEAQLEKSRLLSDRFSAERPKGSFSTLEIQRTEQGDSAMYLCASSPGSYNEQFFGPGTRLTVL.

This clonotype was observed at least ten times. This rearrangement joins TRBV20-1 to TRBJ2-1, with unresolved D. The length of the CDR3 is 13 residues. V lost 0 bases to trimming and J lost 7 bases, with 10 bases between them. CDR1 and CDR2 from the germline V gene are DFQATT and SNEGSKA (reference sequence). CDR3 coding DNA: TGCAGTGCTAGAGATCACTCCGATAATGAGCAGTTCTTC. Translated: CSARDHSDNEQFF.

This clonotype was counted only a few times. The chain combines TRBV7-8 with TRBJ1-1; 7 bases match TRBD1. After removal of 1 base from V and 11 bases from J, the junction contained 16 bases not matched to a gene. CDR3 length: 16 residues. CDR1 SGHVS and CDR2 FQNEAQ come from the germline V gene. The CDR3 here is CASSLEWSSRGVTAFF. Here the CDR3 DNA reads TGTGCCAGCAGCTTAGAATGGAGCAGCAGGGGGGTAACGGCTTTCTTT.

V and J are TRBV6-1 and TRBJ1-6, with TRBD1 identical over 7 bases. The V and J ends lost 6 bases and 7 bases, in that order; junction bases with no gene match: 9. Germline lookup yields CDR1 MNHNS and CDR2 SASEGT. The CDR3 sequence is 15 residues long. This chain's CDR3 is CASSNPRDRNSPLHF. As DNA, the CDR3 is TGTGCCAGCAGCAATCCCCGGGACAGAAATTCACCCCTCCACTTT.

This clonotype came up many times. V is TRBV6-2 or TRBV6-3 and J is TRBJ2-6; D gene unclear. The V and J ends lost 5 bases and 1 base respectively, with 6 bases between them. CDR3 length equals 14 residues. CDR1 is MNHEY, CDR2 SVGEGT, per germline. In DNA, the CDR3 is TGTGCCAGCAGTCGGAATTCTGGGGCCAACGTCCTGACTTTC. Protein product: CASSRNSGANVLTF.

This clonotype has just a few counts. The gene calls are TRBV5-1 and TRBJ2-7, with 13 nucleotides matching TRBD2. V lost 4 bases, J lost 7 bases, and 11 bases stayed unmatched. The CDR3 contains 16 residues. The germline gives CDR1 SGHRS, CDR2 YFSETQ. The CDR3 loop is CASSLGTSGTLREQYF. CDR3 coding DNA: TGCGCCAGCAGCCTTGGGACTAGCGGGACGCTCCGGGAGCAGTACTTC.

This clonotype was detected ten times or more. V is TRBV20-1 and J is TRBJ2-5, with 9 bases lining up with TRBD2. This CDR3 comprises 15 residues. Germline CDR1 is DFQATT and CDR2 is SNEGSKA (reference sequence). With V trimmed by 4 bases and J by 0 bases, 6 bases remained unmatched. Here the CDR3 reads CSATPGLADQETQYF. Written as DNA, the CDR3 is TGCAGTGCTACCCCGGGACTAGCAGACCAAGAGACCCAGTACTTC.

This clonotype came up many times. Here the CDR3 DNA reads TGCAGTGCTAGAATCGGACAGGGTCTGGGCTACACCTTC. Protein product: CSARIGQGLGYTF. This chain joins TRBV20-1 and TRBJ1-2, with 8 bases aligning to TRBD1. Looked up from germline, CDR1 is DFQATT and CDR2 is SNEGSKA (reference sequence). The CDR3 runs to 13 residues. J was trimmed by 8 bases and V by 2 bases; bases with no gene match: 7.

Many counts were recorded for this clonotype. The chain carries TRBV12-3 or TRBV12-4 and TRBJ2-7; D not resolved. The CDR3 runs to 13 residues. V was shortened by 3 bases and J by 7 bases, with 13 bases between the two germline ends. The CDR3: CASSFSSLGEQYF. The CDR3 region has the DNA TGTGCCAGCAGTTTTTCGTCACTTGGTGAGCAGTACTTC.

A few counts support this clonotype. The chain recombines TRBV6-5 with TRBJ2-3; 7 nucleotides match TRBD1. This CDR3 is built from 15 residues. CDR1 and CDR2 (germline): MNHEY, SVGAGI. V was clipped by 4 bases and J by 0 bases; unmatched bases: 4. DNA of the CDR3: TGTGCCAGCAGTTCCGGGACAGTCAGCACAGATACGCAGTATTTT. It encodes CASSSGTVSTDTQYF.

The chain is built from TRBV6-1 and TRBJ2-3; the D gene is possibly TRBD2 (5 bases). Trimming removed 6 bases at V and 2 bases at J, with 9 bases between. This CDR3 contains 13 residues. Germline-derived CDR1 and CDR2 are MNHNS and SASEGT. The chain's CDR3 is CASRELVTDTQYF. CDR3 DNA sequence: TGTGCCAGCAGGGAACTAGTCACAGATACGCAGTATTTT.